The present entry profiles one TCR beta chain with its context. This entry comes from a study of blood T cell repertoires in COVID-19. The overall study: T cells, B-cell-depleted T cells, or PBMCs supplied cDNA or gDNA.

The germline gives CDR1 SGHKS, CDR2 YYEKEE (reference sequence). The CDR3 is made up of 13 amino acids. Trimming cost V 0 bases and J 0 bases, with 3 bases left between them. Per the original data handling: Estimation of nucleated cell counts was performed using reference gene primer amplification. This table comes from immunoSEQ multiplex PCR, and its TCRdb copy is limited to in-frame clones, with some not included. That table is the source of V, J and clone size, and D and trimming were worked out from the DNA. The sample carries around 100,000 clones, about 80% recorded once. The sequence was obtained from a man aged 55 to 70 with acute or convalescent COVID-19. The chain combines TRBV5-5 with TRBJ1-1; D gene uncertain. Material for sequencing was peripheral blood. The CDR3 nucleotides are TGTGCCAGCAGCTTGGGGCTGAACACTGAAGCTTTCTTT. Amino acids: CASSLGLNTEAFF.